This TCR beta chain was recorded in a study of cytomegalovirus exposure and HLA in healthy donors. Overall study findings and caveats: Immune exposure was documented only through CMV serostatus. HLA allele associations emerged for 15,000 to 20,000 TCR beta sequences in a later analysis, at 0.05 false discovery rate. A later analysis appeared to link common viral pathogens to several of the most significant clusters.

The primer mix had 60 Vbeta and 13 Jbeta primers. TCRdb's copy holds only in-frame clones and misses some; the assay was immunoSEQ multiplex PCR. The sample comprises about 82,000 clones, approximately 80% of which are singletons, and about 3.1% rests with the top ten. CDR1 and CDR2 (germline): GTSNPN, SVGIG (reference sequence). Between the trimmed V and J ends, which lost 2 bases and 0 bases, there was a span of 17 bases. This CDR3 comprises 17 residues. This clone has only a few counts. Its antigen is still unknown. This TCR was sampled from a middle-aged man in good health and CMV-seronegative. The sequencing input was PBMCs. The V gene is TRBV30, the J gene TRBJ1-3; weak D call: TRBD1 (6 bases). For the CDR3, the DNA is TGTGCCTGGAGTCCCCCAGGACAGCTTATCTCTGGAAACACCATATATTTT. Translated: CAWSPPGQLISGNTIYF. Supplemented by reference TRBV30 and TRBJ1-3, the full variable domain reads SQTIHQWPATLVQPVGSPLSLECTVEGTSNPNLYWYRQAAGRGLQLLFYSVGIGQISSEVPQNLSASRPQDRQFILSSKKLLLSDSGFYLCAWSPPGQLISGNTIYFGEGSWLTVV.